A single sample gave rise to the 32 T cell receptor beta chains below, sequenced in a study of long-term antiretroviral therapy in people with HIV. With survey level as its setting, the immunoSEQ assay was v3.0. The method was immunoSEQ multiplex PCR; TCRdb's version includes in-frame clones alone and lacks a portion of them. The data show 23,000 or so clones, with approximately 80% seen just once and 5% to 7% held by the top ten. The sample in question was unsorted PBMCs, obtained 0.2 years after starting antiretroviral therapy. These receptors originate from a woman aged 30 to 39 with HIV.

There are a few counts of this clone. V usage is TRBV5-1 and J usage is TRBJ2-5, with D perhaps matching TRBD1 (6 bases). The germline gives CDR1 SGHRS, CDR2 YFSETQ. Trimming cost V 7 bases and J 4 bases, with 23 bases left between them. The CDR3 contains 16 residues. The CDR3 DNA reads TGCGCCAGCGCCGACAAGACAGGCCCGGCGGCAGAGACCCAGTACTTC. Amino acids: CASADKTGPAAETQYF.

CDR3 nucleotides: TGTGCCAGCAGGCCCACATTGAACACTGAAGCTTTCTTT. This codes for CASRPTLNTEAFF. This rearrangement joins TRBV6-1 to TRBJ1-1; unclear D gene. The CDR3 covers 13 residues. Per the germline V gene, CDR1 is MNHNS and CDR2 is SASEGT. V lost 6 bases and J lost 0, with 8 bases in between.

V and J are TRBV4-1 and TRBJ1-2; D unresolved. Trimming cost V 0 bases and J 0 bases, with 11 bases left between them. Germline lookup yields CDR1 MGHRA and CDR2 YSYEKL. This CDR3 is built from 16 residues. CDR3 residues: CASSQEGLGANYGYTF. In DNA form, the CDR3 reads TGCGCCAGCAGCCAAGAAGGTCTAGGAGCTAACTATGGCTACACCTTC.

V gene TRBV9 combines with J gene TRBJ2-1, with 9 bases that match TRBD1. This CDR3 has 15 residues. Looked up from germline, CDR1 is SGDLS and CDR2 is YYNGEE. The J segment lost 4 bases and the V segment lost 2 bases, leaving 4 bases of the junction unmatched. In DNA, the CDR3 is TGTGCCAGCAGCGTCACCGGGACAGGGTACAATGAGCAGTTCTTC. Its protein product is CASSVTGTGYNEQFF.

The chain combines TRBV6-5 with TRBJ2-1, with D hard to call. With 6 bases removed from V and 5 bases from J, the gap between germline ends came to 17 bases. The CDR3 contains 15 residues. Germline CDR1 MNHEY, CDR2 SVGAGI. The CDR3 reads CASRPTKAVNNEQFF. The CDR3 DNA reads as TGTGCCAGCAGACCCACCAAAGCTGTAAACAATGAGCAGTTCTTC.

This clone has a handful of counts. The J gene is TRBJ1-6, the V gene TRBV7-8; D is perhaps TRBD1 (5 bases). Trimming pared 6 bases from V and 5 bases from J, leaving 14 bases between. This CDR3 region has 15 residues. The germline CDR1 and CDR2 sequences are SGHVS and FQNEAQ. This CDR3 is CASRTRDGDNSPLHF. As DNA, the CDR3 is TGTGCCAGCAGAACCCGGGACGGAGATAATTCACCCCTCCACTTT.

The gene calls are TRBV19 and TRBJ1-2, with D possibly matching TRBD1 (6 bases). Trimming took off 10 bases at V and 6 bases at J, with 15 bases between the two ends. The CDR3 contains 12 residues. CDR1 LNHDA and CDR2 SQIVND come from the germline V gene (reference sequence). The CDR3 DNA follows: TGTGCCACCACCAACAGGGAAGATGGCTACACCTTC. Protein product: CATTNREDGYTF.

This rearrangement joins TRBV19 to TRBJ1-5; D not certain. Germline-derived CDR1 and CDR2 are LNHDA and SQIVND (reference sequence). The CDR3 has 16 residues. V was shortened by 4 bases and J by 0 bases, with 13 bases between the two germline ends. This chain's CDR3 is CASSTETGYSNQPQHF. DNA for the CDR3: TGTGCCAGTAGTACTGAGACGGGGTATAGCAATCAGCCCCAGCATTTT.

This chain connects TRBV15 to TRBJ2-3; TRBD2 matches at 9 bases. Per germline, CDR1 LNHNV and CDR2 YYDKDF (reference sequence). This CDR3 spans 18 amino acids. Trimming removed 0 bases from V and 5 bases from J; junction bases left unmatched: 12. Written as DNA, the CDR3 is TGTGCCACCAGCAGAGATATCTCGCGGGGGGGCCGGGTAGATACGCAGTATTTT. Translated, it gives CATSRDISRGGRVDTQYF.

This chain joins TRBV6-5 and TRBJ1-1; TRBD1 is a possible D gene (5 bases). CDR3 size: 13 residues. CDR1 and CDR2 (germline): MNHEY, SVGAGI. V was shortened by 5 bases and J by 5 bases, with 12 bases between the two germline ends. The CDR3 region is CASSRGSGTEAFF. In DNA, the CDR3 is TGTGCCAGCAGTCGGGGGTCAGGGACTGAAGCTTTCTTT.

This chain joins TRBV12-5 and TRBJ1-1, with D hard to call. Germline CDR1 is LGHNT and CDR2 is FRNRAP. V lost 2 bases and J lost 3, with 4 bases in between. This CDR3 has 12 residues. CDR3 nucleotide sequence: TGTGCTAGTGGTTTGTGGTACACTGAAGCTTTCTTT. Protein product: CASGLWYTEAFF.

The V call is TRBV9, the J call TRBJ2-2, with D maybe TRBD1 (6 bases). Germline V gene lookup returns CDR1 SGDLS and CDR2 YYNGEE. Between the trimmed V and J ends, which lost 4 bases and 1 base, there was a span of 8 bases. The CDR3 consists of 14 residues. CDR3 region: CASSTDRNTGELFF. The CDR3 coding sequence is TGTGCCAGCAGCACGGACAGGAACACCGGGGAGCTGTTTTTT.

The V gene is TRBV27, the J gene TRBJ2-4, with a tentative D call TRBD1 (6 bases). Germline loops: CDR1 MNHEY, CDR2 SMNVEV (reference sequence). The CDR3 is 18 amino acids. V gave up 5 bases and J gave up 0 bases, with 20 bases separating them. CDR3 in DNA: TGTGCCAGCAGTCAGGGACACGGATGGACCCAAGCCAAAAACATTCAGTACTTC. Translating it yields CASSQGHGWTQAKNIQYF.

This chain uses TRBV2 with TRBJ1-4; 7 bases line up with TRBD1. The CDR3 is made up of 13 amino acids. Germline V gene data show CDR1 as SNHLY and CDR2 as FYNNEI. After removal of 6 bases from V and 8 bases from J, the junction contained 6 bases not matched to a gene. The CDR3 is CASSDRVGEKLFF. Here the CDR3 DNA reads TGTGCCAGCAGCGACAGGGTAGGGGAAAAACTGTTTTTT.

The chain combines TRBV6-1 with TRBJ1-5; D possibly corresponds to TRBD1 (5 bases). With 7 bases removed from V and 1 base from J, the gap between germline ends came to 14 bases. The CDR3 covers 15 residues. Germline lookup yields CDR1 MNHNS and CDR2 SASEGT. The CDR3 bases are TGTGCCAGCATCCGGGGGGATATCAGCAATCAGCCCCAGCATTTT. It translates to CASIRGDISNQPQHF.

V and J are TRBV6-6 and TRBJ2-1; D not resolved. The V end lost 6 bases, the J end lost 7 bases, and 16 bases lay between the germline ends. Germline values: CDR1 MNHNY, CDR2 SVGAGI (reference sequence). CDR3 length: 14 amino acids. This CDR3 reads CASSPVSGWNEQFF. DNA of the CDR3: TGTGCCAGCAGCCCGGTCTCCGGCTGGAATGAGCAGTTCTTC.

The gene calls are TRBV5-1 and TRBJ2-7; 8 positions match TRBD1. This CDR3 has 15 residues. The V segment lost 1 base and the J segment 5 bases; nucleotides outside the gene matches: 8. CDR1 is SGHRS and CDR2 is YFSETQ in the germline V gene. CDR3 in amino acids: CASSLRNRGIDEQYF. CDR3 bases: TGCGCCAGCAGCTTGCGTAACAGGGGGATCGACGAGCAGTACTTC. Based on the CDR3 plus reference TRBV5-1 and TRBJ2-7, the full variable domain is KAGVTQTPRYLIKTRGQQVTLSCSPISGHRSVSWYQQTPGQGLQFLFEYFSETQRNKGNFPGRFSGRQFSNSRSEMNVSTLELGDSALYLCASSLRNRGIDEQYFGPGTRLTVT.

The J gene is TRBJ2-1, the V gene TRBV19; 12 bases map to TRBD2. The CDR3 spans 18 residues. The V segment lost 5 bases and the J segment 4 bases; nucleotides outside the gene matches: 12. CDR1 is LNHDA and CDR2 is SQIVND in the germline V gene (reference sequence). The CDR3 DNA reads as TGTGCCAGTAGTCGTCTAGCGGGGGGGCTGGGGAAATACAATGAGCAGTTCTTC. The encoded protein is CASSRLAGGLGKYNEQFF.

Written as DNA, the CDR3 is TGTGCCAGCTCGCTTGGGGGGGCCGGAAACACCATATATTTT. Its protein is CASSLGGAGNTIYF. The V call is TRBV11-2, the J call TRBJ1-3, with D maybe TRBD1 (6 bases). V was cut by 8 bases and J by 4 bases, with 15 bases left in between. The CDR3 has 14 residues. Germline V gives CDR1 SGHAT, CDR2 FQNNGV.

The chain combines TRBV5-1 with TRBJ1-2; no clear D gene. Trimming removed 0 bases at V and 8 bases at J, with 8 bases between. CDR1 and CDR2 from the germline V gene are SGHRS and YFSETQ. The CDR3 is 12 amino acids. The CDR3 region is CASSLDSGGYTF. The CDR3 nucleotides read TGCGCCAGCAGCTTGGATAGTGGAGGCTACACCTTC.

The chain links TRBV5-1 to TRBJ1-5, with a tentative D call TRBD1 (5 bases). Germline assignment: CDR1 SGHRS and CDR2 YFSETQ. Deletions cut 0 bases from V and 4 bases from J, with 11 bases between. CDR3 length: 15 residues. The CDR3 coding sequence is TGCGCCAGCAGCTTGGTGGGGGAGCCAAATCAGCCCCAGCATTTT. Its translation is CASSLVGEPNQPQHF.

V gene TRBV7-2 combines with J gene TRBJ2-5; TRBD2 matches at 15 bases. Germline-derived CDR1 and CDR2 are SGHTA and FQGNSA. J gave up 4 bases and V 5 bases, and 5 bases lay outside the gene matches. This CDR3 has 16 amino acids. The CDR3 here is CASSLGLAGGRETQYF. The CDR3 DNA reads as TGTGCCAGCAGCCTGGGACTAGCGGGGGGCCGAGAGACCCAGTACTTC.

The V call is TRBV19, the J call TRBJ1-6, with D unresolved. The CDR3 loop spans 14 amino acids. Trimming left V 0 bases short and J 6 bases short, with 6 bases between. Germline V CDR1 and CDR2: LNHDA, SQIVND (reference sequence). CDR3 coding DNA: TGTGCCAGTAGTATAGAGGAGGGTAATTCACCCCTCCACTTT. This translates into CASSIEEGNSPLHF.

This chain links TRBV7-2 with TRBJ1-1, with D hard to call. Germline values: CDR1 SGHTA, CDR2 FQGNSA. Trimming pared 5 bases from V and 1 base from J, leaving 11 bases between. The CDR3 extends over 14 amino acids. The CDR3 DNA sequence: TGTGCCAGCAGCCCGATACTCCGGAACACTGAAGCTTTCTTT. Translated: CASSPILRNTEAFF.

The V and J genes are TRBV19 and TRBJ1-5; unclear D gene. The CDR3 loop spans 15 amino acids. Germline CDR1 and CDR2: LNHDA and SQIVND (reference sequence). V lost 4 bases and J 5 bases, leaving 15 bases between the germline ends. The CDR3 DNA follows: TGTGCCAGTAGTAAGAACGGGAGGCTTGATCAGCCCCAGCATTTT. Its protein is CASSKNGRLDQPQHF.

The rearrangement joins TRBV5-6 to TRBJ2-1; the match to TRBD2 covers 7 bases. The V segment lost 4 bases and the J segment 1 base; nucleotides outside the gene matches: 5. Germline values: CDR1 SGHDT, CDR2 YYEEEE. The CDR3 has 15 residues. This CDR3 is CASSPLGGSYNEQFF. The DNA of the CDR3 is TGTGCCAGCAGCCCCTTGGGGGGGTCCTACAATGAGCAGTTCTTC. The whole variable domain, remainder taken from reference TRBV5-6 and TRBJ2-1, is DAGVTQSPTHLIKTRGQQVTLRCSPKSGHDTVSWYQQALGQGPQFIFQYYEEEERQRGNFPDRFSGHQFPNYSSELNVNALLLGDSALYLCASSPLGGSYNEQFFGPGTRLTVL.

This clone was recorded only once. The rearrangement links TRBV2 to TRBJ2-5; TRBD1 matches at 7 bases. Losses at the gene ends were 5 bases for V and 5 bases for J; bases not matched to a gene: 5. Germline V gene sequence: CDR1 SNHLY, CDR2 FYNNEI. This CDR3 is built from 13 residues. CDR3 in DNA: TGTGCCAGCAGTCTGGACAGGAGGGAGACCCAGTACTTC. Amino acid sequence: CASSLDRRETQYF.

The V and J genes are TRBV2 and TRBJ2-3; 8 nucleotides match TRBD2. V dropped 6 bases and J dropped 8; count of bases not matched to a gene: 10. The CDR3 length is 14 residues. CDR1 SNHLY and CDR2 FYNNEI come from the germline V gene. DNA of the CDR3: TGTGCCAGCAGGCCCTCGGGAGGGACGAGTACGCAGTATTTT. Translated: CASRPSGGTSTQYF.

This rearrangement joins TRBV11-3 to TRBJ1-3; D remains ambiguous. CDR3 length: 13 amino acids. Trimming cost V 3 bases and J 3 bases, with 6 bases left between them. Germline V CDR1 and CDR2: SGHNT, YENEEA. CDR3 amino acids: CASSFNSGNTIYF. CDR3 coding DNA: TGTGCCAGCAGCTTTAACAGTGGAAACACCATATATTTT.

This clone has only a few counts. The chain joins TRBV2 to TRBJ2-7; 10 bases are a match to TRBD2. The CDR3 totals 15 residues. V lost 7 bases, J lost 4 bases, and 10 bases stayed unmatched. Germline CDR1 reads SNHLY; CDR2 reads FYNNEI. This CDR3 is CASKFPGTSEYEQYF. The CDR3 DNA follows: TGTGCCAGCAAGTTTCCCGGGACTAGCGAGTACGAGCAGTACTTC.

The chain joins TRBV28 to TRBJ2-5; D gene ambiguous. The length of the CDR3 is 13 residues. The ends were cut back, 7 bases at V and 0 bases at J, with 9 bases in the middle. The V gene's germline CDR1 is MDHEN and CDR2 SYDVKM. The DNA of the CDR3 is TGTGCCAGCATACGACGCAACCAAGAGACCCAGTACTTC. This encodes CASIRRNQETQYF.

This chain uses TRBV30 with TRBJ2-7, with TRBD1 identical over 9 bases. The CDR3 spans 12 residues. Germline CDR1 GTSNPN, CDR2 SVGIG (reference sequence). Here the CDR3 reads CASGTGNYEQYF. CDR3 in DNA: TGTGCTTCGGGGACAGGGAACTACGAGCAGTACTTC.